A single sample gave rise to the 16 T cell receptor beta chains below, sequenced in a study of PD-1 blockade in classical Hodgkin lymphoma (TCRdb year 2020). This sample's time point label indicates: cycle 2 day 1 (C2D1) of nivolumab. All trial patients had relapsed after autologous stem cell transplantation, with cohorts A, B and C differing in prior brentuximab vedotin exposure. The method was the immunoSEQ multiplex PCR assay. Entries here come from immuneACCESS through TCRdb and include only in-frame sequences with V and J called. Some clones fail to appear in such tables; in the studies checked, an unresolved V gene covers under half of the shortfall, and the cause of the remainder is unknown. This sample lists about 27,000 clones; approximately 80% were detected once. The ten biggest clones cover 35% to 45% of the sample. Here the sequenced sample was peripheral blood mononuclear cells (PBMCs), taken before the second cycle of nivolumab. The source of these receptors is a human donor with classical Hodgkin lymphoma.

This sequence joins TRBV5-1 and TRBJ2-7, with D hard to call. Trimming left V 0 bases short and J 5 bases short, with 15 bases between. Germline V gene lookup returns CDR1 SGHRS and CDR2 YFSETQ. The CDR3 has 15 amino acids. The CDR3 DNA sequence: TGCGCCAGCAGCTTGGGGTCTTGGGGTTCCCACGAGCAGTACTTC. This translates into CASSLGSWGSHEQYF.

V and J are TRBV6-5 and TRBJ1-2, with D uncertain. Germline CDR1 is MNHEY and CDR2 is SVGAGI. Trimming pared 0 bases from V and 8 bases from J, leaving 4 bases between. The length of the CDR3 is 11 residues. CDR3 amino acids: CASSYSRGYTF. In nucleotides, the CDR3 is TGTGCCAGCAGTTACTCGAGGGGCTACACCTTC.

This clone appeared a single time. The chain is built from TRBV5-1 and TRBJ2-3; 7 nucleotides align to TRBD1. CDR1 is SGHRS, CDR2 YFSETQ, per germline. With 4 bases clipped from V and 1 base from J, the junction kept 6 bases outside the gene matches. The CDR3 covers 15 residues. This CDR3 reads CASSPGQEGTDTQYF. Here the CDR3 DNA reads TGCGCCAGCAGCCCAGGACAGGAGGGCACAGATACGCAGTATTTT.

This clone appeared once. V gene TRBV4-3 combines with J gene TRBJ1-6; 9 nucleotides agree with TRBD1. The germline gives CDR1 LGHNA, CDR2 YSLEER. The V gene end was trimmed by 3 bases and the J gene end by 10 bases; junction bases not matched to a gene: 10. The CDR3 totals 16 residues. Written as DNA, the CDR3 is TGCGCCAGCAGCCAGTCAACAGGGGGCTTAAGCTCACCCCTCCACTTT. Amino acids: CASSQSTGGLSSPLHF.

V is TRBV29-1 and J is TRBJ1-1; TRBD1 aligns across 8 bases. In germline, CDR1 is SQVTM, CDR2 ANQGSEA. The V and J ends lost 5 bases and 7 bases, in that order; junction bases with no gene match: 6. CDR3 length equals 12 residues. The CDR3 loop reads CSVFRQGIEAFF. The CDR3 coding sequence is TGCAGCGTTTTTCGACAGGGGATTGAAGCTTTCTTT. The full variable domain, in which reference TRBV29-1 and TRBJ1-1 provide the parts outside the CDR3, is SAVISQKPSRDICQRGTSLTIQCQVDSQVTMMFWYRQQPGQSLTLIATANQGSEATYESGFVIDKFPISRPNLTFSTLTVSNMSPEDSSIYLCSVFRQGIEAFFGQGTRLTVV.

The V gene is TRBV7-9, the J gene TRBJ1-2; unclear D gene. Germline loops: CDR1 SEHNR, CDR2 FQNEAQ (reference sequence). V dropped 1 base and J dropped 0 bases, with 9 bases sitting between them. The CDR3 is 15 amino acids. The CDR3 region is CASSLGGNPNYGYTF. CDR3 nucleotide sequence: TGTGCCAGCAGCTTAGGAGGGAATCCTAACTATGGCTACACCTTC. The full variable domain, completed using reference TRBV7-9 and TRBJ1-2, is DTGVSQNPRHKITKRGQNVTFRCDPISEHNRLYWYRQTLGQGPEFLTYFQNEAQLEKSRLLSDRFSAERPKGSFSTLEIQRTEQGDSAMYLCASSLGGNPNYGYTFGSGTRLTVV.

This clone came up once. This chain joins TRBV15 and TRBJ1-4; possibly TRBD1 for D (5 bases). The CDR3 extends over 16 amino acids. CDR1 and CDR2 from the germline V gene are LNHNV and YYDKDF (reference sequence). V was trimmed by 1 base and J by 0 bases, leaving 9 bases between them. In DNA, the CDR3 is TGTGCCACCAGCAGAGGTCAGGGTGCAACTAATGAAAAACTGTTTTTT. Protein: CATSRGQGATNEKLFF.

The chain uses TRBV28 and TRBJ1-1; D not resolved. Looked up from germline, CDR1 is MDHEN and CDR2 is SYDVKM. Trimming left V 3 bases short and J 4 bases short, with 12 bases between. There are 14 residues in the CDR3. The CDR3, as DNA: TGTGCCAGCAGTTTGGCCCGAGGAGGCACTGAAGCTTTCTTT. Its translation is CASSLARGGTEAFF.

The chain is built from TRBV10-3 and TRBJ1-3; 8 nucleotides line up with TRBD1. Germline trimming cut 7 bases from V and 0 bases from J; bases unmatched to any gene: 2. This CDR3 spans 14 amino acids. From germline, CDR1 is ENHRY and CDR2 SYGVKD. CDR3 loop: CAINTGGSGNTIYF. DNA of the CDR3: TGTGCCATCAACACAGGGGGCTCTGGAAACACCATATATTTT.

This chain connects TRBV11-2 to TRBJ2-5; a weak D match, TRBD1 (6 bases). Germline lookup yields CDR1 SGHAT and CDR2 FQNNGV. This CDR3 contains 15 residues. V lost 7 bases and J 3 bases, leaving 18 bases between the germline ends. CDR3 protein: CASTYTWGQEETQYF. The CDR3 bases are TGTGCCAGCACCTACACCTGGGGGCAGGAAGAGACCCAGTACTTC.

This clone came up once. The chain is built from TRBV6-5 and TRBJ1-4; TRBD1 matches at 9 bases. The CDR3 has 14 residues. V lost 6 bases, J lost 8 bases, and 7 bases stayed unmatched. Germline V gene sequence: CDR1 MNHEY, CDR2 SVGAGI. The DNA of the CDR3 is TGTGCCAGCAGCGGACAGGGGAAGGAAGAAAAACTGTTTTTT. Protein sequence: CASSGQGKEEKLFF.

This clone was observed a few times. This chain joins TRBV28 and TRBJ2-3, with D perhaps being TRBD1 or TRBD2 (5 bases each). CDR3 length equals 16 residues. Trimming removed 6 bases at V and 0 bases at J, with 16 bases between. CDR1 and CDR2 (germline): MDHEN, SYDVKM. CDR3 sequence (DNA): TGTGCCAGCAGACACACATTAGGGGACAGCACAGATACGCAGTATTTT. Translation gives CASRHTLGDSTDTQYF.

The genes are TRBV19 and TRBJ1-2; maybe TRBD1 (5 bases). With 3 bases removed from V and 7 bases from J, the gap between germline ends came to 12 bases. The germline V gene encodes CDR1 LNHDA and CDR2 SQIVND (reference sequence). The CDR3 is 13 residues long. CDR3 nucleotide sequence: TGTGCCAGTAGTATGCGGGGGGAATCTGGCTACACCTTC. It is translated as CASSMRGESGYTF. Filled out from reference TRBV19 and TRBJ1-2, the complete variable domain reads DGGITQSPKYLFRKEGQNVTLSCEQNLNHDAMYWYRQDPGQGLRLIYYSQIVNDFQKGDIAEGYSVSREKKESFPLTVTSAQKNPTAFYLCASSMRGESGYTFGSGTRLTVV.

The V gene is TRBV9, the J gene TRBJ2-3; a possible D gene is TRBD2 (6 bases). Germline V lookup: CDR1 SGDLS, CDR2 YYNGEE. Trimming stripped 4 bases from V and 3 bases from J, with 18 bases between. CDR3 length: 16 residues. The CDR3 loop is CASSPRKEGRTDTQYF. Here the CDR3 DNA reads TGTGCCAGCAGCCCGAGAAAGGAGGGGAGAACAGATACGCAGTATTTT.

The chain carries TRBV7-8 and TRBJ2-7; D might be TRBD1 or TRBD2, each matching 5 bases. The CDR3 consists of 16 residues. Looked up from germline, CDR1 is SGHVS and CDR2 is FQNEAQ. V lost 6 bases, J lost 2 bases, and 20 bases lay in between. The CDR3 sequence: CASREYPGPLPYEQYF. In DNA, the CDR3 is TGTGCCAGCAGGGAATACCCGGGACCGCTGCCCTACGAGCAGTACTTC. Together with reference TRBV7-8 and TRBJ2-7, the CDR3 gives the full variable domain: GAGVSQSPRYKVAKRGQDVALRCDPISGHVSLFWYQQALGQGPEFLTYFQNEAQLDKSGLPSDRFFAERPEGSVSTLKIQRTQQEDSAVYLCASREYPGPLPYEQYFGPGTRLTVT.

This chain uses TRBV5-1 with TRBJ2-5, with D tentatively TRBD2 (6 bases). The CDR3 runs to 15 residues. CDR1 is SGHRS, CDR2 YFSETQ, per germline. V was shortened by 4 bases and J by 5 bases, with 18 bases between the two germline ends. CDR3 nucleotide sequence: TGCGCCAGCAGCCGAGGGCACGGGGAGGTCGAGACCCAGTACTTC. This translates into CASSRGHGEVETQYF.